The sequence of this T cell receptor (beta chain) was determined in a study of T cell clones after liver transplantation. Study summary: In this trial, immunosuppression withdrawal was attempted within 2 years of liver transplant. A pre-transplant mixed lymphocyte reaction with TCRbeta sequencing defined graft-donor-reactive clones followed in post-transplant blood. Until 12-24 months post-transplant, subjects got standard immunosuppression and no induction.

Points from the study as a whole: Low donor cell numbers restricted donor-reactive repertoire measurement in two subjects.

In regard to this clone: Its antigen is currently unknown.

The data were produced by immunoSEQ multiplex PCR, yet TCRdb's version contains in-frame clones alone and is incomplete. Here the sample spans some 120,000 clones, 90% being singletons. CDR1 and CDR2 from the germline V gene are SGHNT and YENEEA. V was shortened by 5 bases and J by 4 bases, with 11 bases between the two germline ends. The CDR3 sequence is 13 residues long. Specimen: CD4+ T cells from blood, collected 12 months after liver transplant. The chain links TRBV11-3 to TRBJ2-5; tentatively, D is TRBD1 or TRBD2 (5 bases each). The clonotype comes from a human patient who received a liver transplant. The graft donor may be the source of some T cells. CDR3 residues: CASSRTRGETQYF. The DNA of the CDR3 is TGTGCCAGCAGCCGGACGAGGGGAGAGACCCAGTACTTC.